This T cell receptor (beta chain) was documented in a study of blood T cell repertoires in COVID-19. Background on the study: From T cells, B-cell-depleted T cells, or PBMCs came the material, which was cDNA or gDNA.

Libraries were prepared by immunoSEQ multiplex PCR; TCRdb keeps only in-frame clonotypes and omits some of them. The sample includes about 290,000 clones, roughly 89% of them seen just once. Trimming took 4 bases from V and 5 from J; bases not matched to a gene: 8. In germline, CDR1 is SGHDN, CDR2 FVKESK. The CDR3 runs to 16 residues. Across about two dozen US areas, participants ranged in age from 18 to 89 years. Clinical history reported by participants formed the basis on which cohorts were assigned. The recovered donors of Cohort 3 showed two negative PCRs, clearance, or symptom resolution. The genes are TRBV14 and TRBJ1-6; 7 nucleotides align to TRBD1. This receptor was identified in a middle-aged woman who had recovered from COVID-19. The material sequenced was PBMCs or T cells enriched from blood (not recorded which). The CDR3 loop reads CASSPRQGLNNSPLHF. As DNA, the CDR3 is TGTGCCAGCAGCCCGAGACAGGGCCTTAATAATTCACCCCTCCACTTT.